The 26 T cell receptor beta chains below all came from one sample that was sequenced in a study of CD8 T cells in Susac syndrome. RNA was extracted with the RNeasy kit, and a quantity of roughly 0.5 to 1 ug was reverse transcribed using random hexamers. TCRdb called the immunoSEQ multiplex PCR reads again in MiXCR, with one record for every CDR3 protein. The sample has 120,000 or so distinct CDR3 sequences, under 96% seen once. The specimen sequenced was CD4+ T cells from PBMCs. The receptors here all came from a human donor with Susac syndrome.

The chain recombines TRBV28 with TRBJ2-6; D gene ambiguous. This CDR3 region has 15 residues. The V end lost 8 bases, the J end lost 2 bases, and 13 bases lay between the germline ends. The germline CDR1 and CDR2 sequences are MDHEN and SYDVKM. This CDR3 reads CASAGWGTGANVLTF. The CDR3 nucleotides are TGTGCCAGCGCCGGGTGGGGAACTGGGGCCAACGTCCTGACTTTC. The variable domain in full, completed from reference TRBV28 and TRBJ2-6, reads DVKVTQSSRYLVKRTGEKVFLECVQDMDHENMFWYRQDPGLGLRLIYFSYDVKMKEKGDIPEGYSVSREKKERFSLILESASTNQTSMYLCASAGWGTGANVLTFGAGSRLTVL.

This sequence joins TRBV9 and TRBJ2-5; D is possibly TRBD2 (6 bases). Trimming pared 5 bases from V and 5 bases from J, leaving 13 bases between. From germline, CDR1 is SGDLS and CDR2 YYNGEE. This CDR3 is built from 13 residues. The CDR3 here is CASSSGLTETQYF. CDR3 bases: TGTGCCAGCAGTTCCGGACTAACCGAGACCCAGTACTTC. The full variable domain, in which reference TRBV9 and TRBJ2-5 provide the parts outside the CDR3, is DSGVTQTPKHLITATGQRVTLRCSPRSGDLSVYWYQQSLDQGLQFLIQYYNGEERAKGNILERFSAQQFPDLHSELNLSSLELGDSALYFCASSSGLTETQYFGPGTRLLVL.

V is TRBV3-1 and J is TRBJ2-1, with TRBD2 identical over 12 bases. V shed 4 bases and J 6 bases; nucleotides not matched to a gene: 7. The CDR3 is 16 amino acids. CDR1 and CDR2 from the germline V gene are LGHDT and YNNKEL (reference sequence). Written as DNA, the CDR3 is TGTGCCAGCAGCCGCGCCCTAGCGGGAGGGCGCAATGAGCAGTTCTTC. It yields the protein CASSRALAGGRNEQFF.

This clonotype was seen once. The chain is built from TRBV20-1 and TRBJ2-7; 9 bases agree with TRBD1. Germline lookup yields CDR1 DFQATT and CDR2 SNEGSKA (reference sequence). Trimming removed 4 bases from V and 3 bases from J; junction bases left unmatched: 4. The CDR3 extends over 13 amino acids. CDR3 in amino acids: CSAIPGQGYEQYF. CDR3 nucleotides: TGCAGTGCTATTCCGGGACAGGGCTACGAGCAGTACTTC.

The sample holds one count of this clonotype. This chain links TRBV7-3 with TRBJ2-5; a possible D gene is TRBD2 (5 bases). V was trimmed by 0 bases and J by 5 bases, leaving 13 bases between them. Germline CDR1 SGHTA, CDR2 FQGTGA. The CDR3 contains 15 residues. The CDR3 loop is CASSLTSGSAETQYF. For the CDR3, the DNA is TGTGCCAGCAGCTTAACGAGCGGCAGCGCCGAGACCCAGTACTTC.

The chain is built from TRBV18 and TRBJ2-5; D not certain. V was pared by 7 bases and J by 5 bases, with 17 bases between. Germline V gives CDR1 KGHSH, CDR2 LQKENI. This CDR3 comprises 14 residues. This CDR3 is CASLDGLARETQYF. DNA of the CDR3: TGTGCCAGCTTAGACGGTTTAGCCCGGGAGACCCAGTACTTC.

This clonotype is a singleton in its sample. The rearrangement joins TRBV29-1 to TRBJ2-7, with D uncertain. Trimming took 5 bases from V and 2 from J, leaving 7 bases between them. CDR1 and CDR2 (germline): SQVTM, ANQGSEA. This CDR3 comprises 11 residues. CDR3 nucleotide sequence: TGCAGCGTTTTCACGACCTACGAGCAGTACTTC. Translating it yields CSVFTTYEQYF.

The gene calls are TRBV29-1 and TRBJ1-3; tentatively, D is TRBD1 (5 bases). From germline, CDR1 is SQVTM and CDR2 ANQGSEA. CDR3 length: 12 residues. V lost 8 bases to trimming and J lost 2 bases, with 10 bases between them. The DNA of the CDR3 is TGCAGCCTCCGGGACGCTGGAAACACCATATATTTT. It encodes CSLRDAGNTIYF. Full variable domain (rest looked up from reference TRBV29-1 and TRBJ1-3): SAVISQKPSRDICQRGTSLTIQCQVDSQVTMMFWYRQQPGQSLTLIATANQGSEATYESGFVIDKFPISRPNLTFSTLTVSNMSPEDSSIYLCSLRDAGNTIYFGEGSWLTVV.

V is TRBV7-2 and J is TRBJ2-5, with D possibly TRBD1 on 6 matching bases. CDR1 is SGHTA and CDR2 is FQGNSA in the germline V gene. V was clipped by 3 bases and J by 7 bases, with 27 bases between them. This CDR3 contains 18 residues. CDR3: CASSFNERGTLKRGTQYF. The CDR3 nucleotides read TGTGCCAGCAGCTTCAATGAAAGGGGGACCCTTAAGAGAGGGACCCAGTACTTC.

This chain uses TRBV3-1 with TRBJ1-2; D unclear. This CDR3 contains 11 residues. V shed 1 base and J shed 7 bases, with 4 bases lying between them. In germline, CDR1 is LGHDT, CDR2 YNNKEL (reference sequence). The CDR3 DNA follows: TGTGCCAGCAGCCAAGGTGCTGGCTACACCTTC. Protein product: CASSQGAGYTF.

This chain links TRBV18 with TRBJ2-7; TRBD2 matches 10 bases. The junction had 10 bases not matched to a gene; V was cut back by 2 bases and J by 6 bases. The germline V gene has CDR1 KGHSH and CDR2 LQKENI. CDR3 length: 16 residues. CDR3 coding DNA: TGTGCCAGCTCACCAACCCTGGCTAGCGGGAGACCCGAGCAGTACTTC. Translating it yields CASSPTLASGRPEQYF.

This rearrangement joins TRBV29-1 to TRBJ2-4; D remains ambiguous. This CDR3 is 15 amino acids long. The germline CDR1 and CDR2 sequences are SQVTM and ANQGSEA. V dropped 3 bases and J dropped 0 bases, with 12 bases sitting between them. CDR3 residues: CSVEVRVLAKNIQYF. CDR3 nucleotides: TGCAGCGTTGAGGTCCGCGTCCTAGCCAAAAACATTCAGTACTTC.

The chain combines TRBV6-5 with TRBJ1-1; TRBD1 is a possible D gene (6 bases). Germline lookup yields CDR1 MNHEY and CDR2 SVGAGI. The CDR3 has 15 amino acids. V was trimmed by 2 bases and J by 11 bases, leaving 21 bases between them. The CDR3 region is CASSYDSGTRKGAFF. Written as DNA, the CDR3 is TGTGCCAGCAGTTACGATTCCGGGACAAGGAAAGGGGCTTTCTTT.

The J gene is TRBJ2-3, the V gene TRBV2; perhaps TRBD1 as D (6 bases). Germline CDR1 is SNHLY and CDR2 is FYNNEI. Trimming took off 8 bases at V and 1 base at J, with 10 bases between the two ends. The CDR3 consists of 13 residues. CDR3 nucleotide sequence: TGTGCCAGCCGCGAGGGGGGCACAGATACGCAGTATTTT. Amino acids: CASREGGTDTQYF.

The count of this clonotype is one. The rearrangement joins TRBV12-3 or TRBV12-4 to TRBJ2-1, with TRBD2 matching 13 bases. The CDR3 is 16 amino acids. J lost 6 bases, V lost 6 bases, and 8 bases had no gene match. CDR3 DNA: TGTGCCAGCAGGCGGGGACTAGCGGGAAGTATCAATGAGCAGTTCTTC. Its protein is CASRRGLAGSINEQFF.

The chain combines TRBV9 with TRBJ1-2, with D possibly matching TRBD1 (5 bases). Deletions cut 0 bases from V and 5 bases from J, with 14 bases between. The CDR3 loop spans 15 amino acids. Germline V gene data show CDR1 as SGDLS and CDR2 as YYNGEE. CDR3: CASSVEGTGLYGYTF. The CDR3 bases are TGTGCCAGCAGCGTAGAAGGGACCGGGCTATATGGCTACACCTTC.

This chain links TRBV7-9 with TRBJ1-1, with D unresolved. The CDR3 totals 13 residues. V gave up 5 bases and J gave up 4 bases, with 11 bases separating them. Germline values: CDR1 SEHNR, CDR2 FQNEAQ (reference sequence). Here the CDR3 DNA reads TGTGCCAGCAGCACCCCCGGAGGCACTGAAGCTTTCTTT. As protein: CASSTPGGTEAFF. The variable domain in full, completed from reference TRBV7-9 and TRBJ1-1, reads DTGVSQNPRHKITKRGQNVTFRCDPISEHNRLYWYRQTLGQGPEFLTYFQNEAQLEKSRLLSDRFSAERPKGSFSTLEIQRTEQGDSAMYLCASSTPGGTEAFFGQGTRLTVV.

The rearrangement joins TRBV6-5 to TRBJ1-2, with D uncertain. V was clipped by 8 bases and J by 8 bases, with 12 bases between them. The CDR3 extends over 11 amino acids. The germline V gene encodes CDR1 MNHEY and CDR2 SVGAGI. The CDR3 is CASSSQLGYTF. CDR3 DNA sequence: TGTGCCAGCTCGTCCCAACTGGGCTACACCTTC.

This chain uses TRBV5-1 with TRBJ1-4; perhaps TRBD1 as D (6 bases). Per the germline V gene, CDR1 is SGHRS and CDR2 is YFSETQ. The CDR3 runs 14 residues. With 2 bases removed from V and 11 bases from J, the gap between germline ends came to 16 bases. Here the CDR3 reads CASSFGGTTGKLFF. The CDR3 DNA is TGCGCCAGCAGCTTTGGTGGGACAACCGGCAAACTGTTTTTT.

This chain uses TRBV29-1 with TRBJ2-7; no clear D gene. The CDR3 spans 12 residues. From germline, CDR1 is SQVTM and CDR2 ANQGSEA. V dropped 7 bases and J dropped 0 bases, with 10 bases sitting between them. The CDR3 sequence: CSAKDDSYEQYF. In DNA, the CDR3 is TGCAGCGCAAAAGACGACTCCTACGAGCAGTACTTC.

This chain connects TRBV20-1 to TRBJ2-1, with 11 bases fitting TRBD2. With 6 bases clipped from V and 3 bases from J, the junction kept 4 bases outside the gene matches. The CDR3 runs to 14 residues. The V gene's germline CDR1 is DFQATT and CDR2 SNEGSKA (reference sequence). The CDR3 reads CSAGTSGYYNEQFF. The CDR3 DNA reads TGCAGTGCGGGGACTAGCGGATACTACAATGAGCAGTTCTTC.

The chain has TRBV20-1 and TRBJ2-7; tentative D call: TRBD1 (5 bases). This CDR3 contains 12 residues. The germline V gene has CDR1 DFQATT and CDR2 SNEGSKA (reference sequence). V gave up 4 bases and J gave up 0 bases, with 7 bases separating them. The CDR3 is CSAKDTSYEQYF. The CDR3, as DNA: TGCAGTGCTAAGGACACCTCCTACGAGCAGTACTTC.

The chain employs TRBV4-1 and TRBJ2-2; D not certain. This CDR3 region has 15 residues. The V gene lost 6 bases and the J gene lost 3 bases, with 14 bases spanning the gap. Germline V gene sequence: CDR1 MGHRA, CDR2 YSYEKL. CDR3 residues: CASRDWRADTGELFF. Here the CDR3 DNA reads TGCGCCAGCAGGGATTGGCGAGCCGACACCGGGGAGCTGTTTTTT.

The V gene is TRBV7-8, the J gene TRBJ2-1; D perhaps matches TRBD2 (7 bases). Germline CDR1 and CDR2: SGHVS and FQNEAQ. Deletions cut 5 bases from V and 10 bases from J, with 12 bases between. The CDR3 loop spans 12 amino acids. The CDR3, as DNA: TGTGCCAGCAGCAAACAGGGAGGGGAGCAGTTCTTC. Its protein product is CASSKQGGEQFF.

The V call is TRBV30, the J call TRBJ2-7, with D perhaps matching TRBD1 (6 bases). This CDR3 is 14 amino acids long. V was pared by 1 base and J by 1 base, with 11 bases between. Germline lookup yields CDR1 GTSNPN and CDR2 SVGIG (reference sequence). CDR3: CAWSAPGHSYEQYF. In DNA form, the CDR3 reads TGTGCCTGGAGTGCCCCGGGACATTCCTACGAGCAGTACTTC.

The chain employs TRBV10-3 and TRBJ2-3; D ambiguous. V was clipped by 3 bases and J by 1 base, with 8 bases between them. CDR3 length: 14 residues. Germline assignment: CDR1 ENHRY and CDR2 SYGVKD. The DNA of the CDR3 is TGTGCCATCAGTGACGGGCAGGGCACAGATACGCAGTATTTT. Protein product: CAISDGQGTDTQYF.